This T cell receptor beta chain was identified during a study of T cell responses to AZD1222 COVID-19 vaccine. This clone was seen only once. Sequenced by immunoSEQ multiplex PCR; TCRdb stores in-frame clones only, minus some. The table records approximately 140,000 clones, roughly 90% of them present only once. The clonotype was recovered from an adult who received the AZD1222 COVID-19 vaccine. The source was peripheral blood, collected 28 days after the second AZD1222 dose.

The CDR3 sequence: CASSASRDKNTEAFF. The CDR3 DNA reads as TGTGCCAGCAGCGCAAGCCGGGACAAAAACACTGAAGCTTTCTTT. The rearrangement joins TRBV9 to TRBJ1-1, with D possibly being TRBD1 (6 bases). V lost 3 bases to trimming and J lost 2 bases, with 14 bases between them. CDR1 SGDLS and CDR2 YYNGEE come from the germline V gene. The CDR3 spans 15 residues.